What follows describes a single T cell receptor (beta chain). The sample comes from a study of blood T cell repertoires in COVID-19. Trimming shortened V by 9 bases and J by 2 bases, and 11 bases separated the two germline ends. This CDR3 spans 14 amino acids. Germline V gene data show CDR1 as LNHDA and CDR2 as SQIVND (reference sequence). Method: immunoSEQ multiplex PCR; TCRdb's copy keeps in-frame clones and lacks some. The sample records over 300,000 clones, 87% being singletons. This TCR was recovered from a woman aged 30 to 39 who had recovered from COVID-19. Sequencing was done on a sample of PBMCs or T cells enriched from blood (not recorded which). The J gene is TRBJ1-6, the V gene TRBV19, with no clear D. In DNA, the CDR3 is TGTGCCAGCTCCGGGGTCCCCTATAATTCACCCCTCCACTTT. This codes for CASSGVPYNSPLHF.